These T cell receptor beta chains were read from a single sample in a study of PD-L1 blockade in urothelial cancer. Sequenced by immunoSEQ multiplex PCR; TCRdb stores in-frame clones only, minus some. The sample records around 130,000 clones, 84% being singletons. Sequences were derived from PBMCs, sampled around atezolizumab (anti-PD-L1) treatment. The receptor source for this set is a man aged 50-59 years with urothelial cancer. The conserved cysteine and the conserved F or W are not part of the CDR3 here.

V gene: TRBV19
J gene: TRBJ1-4
CDR3 protein: ASSSRQGNEKLF

V gene: TRBV30
J gene: TRBJ1-1
CDR3 protein: AWSTQMNTEAF

V gene: TRBV4-1
J gene: TRBJ1-4
CDR3 protein: ASSRPGSANEKLF

V gene: TRBV11-3
J gene: TRBJ2-7
CDR3 protein: ASSSTEAPYEQY

V gene: TRBV9
J gene: TRBJ1-3
CDR3 protein: ASSARGLGDTIY

V gene: TRBV7-9
J gene: TRBJ2-3
CDR3 protein: ASNRQGATDTQY

V gene: TRBV28
J gene: TRBJ2-3
CDR3 protein: ASRNAGGAGQVTDTQY

V gene: TRBV9
J gene: TRBJ1-1
CDR3 protein: ASSALGEADNTEAF

V gene: TRBV9
J gene: TRBJ2-2
CDR3 protein: ASSVRGTGELF

V gene: TRBV7-8
J gene: TRBJ1-2
CDR3 protein: ASGQGANYGYT

V gene: TRBV9
J gene: TRBJ2-3
CDR3 protein: ASGRGGSITDTQY

V gene: TRBV2
J gene: TRBJ2-1
CDR3 protein: ASRSNSISGNEQF

V gene: TRBV29-1
J gene: TRBJ2-7
CDR3 protein: SVEKAGDEQY

V gene: TRBV10-3
J gene: TRBJ2-7
CDR3 protein: AISESVRATYEQY

V gene: TRBV6-5
J gene: TRBJ2-7
CDR3 protein: ASLLGGSYEQY

V gene: TRBV4-1
J gene: TRBJ1-2
CDR3 protein: ASSQEERQSISLYGYT

V gene: TRBV6-5
J gene: TRBJ1-2
CDR3 protein: ASSFGQGRGYT

V gene: TRBV5-1
J gene: TRBJ2-3
CDR3 protein: ASSLASGKSIPRTDTQY

V gene: TRBV10-2
J gene: TRBJ2-1
CDR3 protein: ATFDNEQF

V gene: TRBV28
J gene: TRBJ1-1
CDR3 protein: ASSSTFGGEAF

V gene: TRBV7-6
J gene: TRBJ2-3
CDR3 protein: ASSLARREIGDTQY

V gene: TRBV5-4
J gene: TRBJ1-2
CDR3 protein: ASSLNEFNYGYT

V gene: TRBV5-4
J gene: TRBJ2-7
CDR3 protein: ASSLGGRVYEQY